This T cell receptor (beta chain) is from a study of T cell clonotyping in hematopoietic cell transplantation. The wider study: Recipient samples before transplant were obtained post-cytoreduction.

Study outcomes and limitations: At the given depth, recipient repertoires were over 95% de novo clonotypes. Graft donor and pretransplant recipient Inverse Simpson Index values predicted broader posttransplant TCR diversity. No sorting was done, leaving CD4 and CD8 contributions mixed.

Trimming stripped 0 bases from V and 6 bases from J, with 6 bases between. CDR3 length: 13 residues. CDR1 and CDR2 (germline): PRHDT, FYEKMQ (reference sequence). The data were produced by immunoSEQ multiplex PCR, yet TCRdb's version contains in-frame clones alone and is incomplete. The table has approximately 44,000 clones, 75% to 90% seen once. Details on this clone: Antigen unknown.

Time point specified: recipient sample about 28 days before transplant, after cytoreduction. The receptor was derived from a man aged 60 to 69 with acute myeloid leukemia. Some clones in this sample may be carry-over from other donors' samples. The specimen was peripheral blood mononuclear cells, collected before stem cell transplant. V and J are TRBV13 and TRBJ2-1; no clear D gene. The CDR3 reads CASSLGAFNEQFF. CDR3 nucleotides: TGTGCCAGCAGCTTAGGGGCCTTCAATGAGCAGTTCTTC.